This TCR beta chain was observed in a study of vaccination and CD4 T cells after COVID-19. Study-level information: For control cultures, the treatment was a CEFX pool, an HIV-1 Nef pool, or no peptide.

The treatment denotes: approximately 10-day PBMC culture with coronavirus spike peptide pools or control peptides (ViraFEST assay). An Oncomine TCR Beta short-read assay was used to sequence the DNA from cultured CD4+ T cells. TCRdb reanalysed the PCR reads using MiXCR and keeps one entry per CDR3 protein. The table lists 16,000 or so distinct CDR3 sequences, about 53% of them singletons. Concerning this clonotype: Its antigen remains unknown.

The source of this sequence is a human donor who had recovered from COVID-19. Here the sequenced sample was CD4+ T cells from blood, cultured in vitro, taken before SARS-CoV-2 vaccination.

Here the CDR3 DNA reads TGTGCCAGCAGTTACTCCGGGGCGGCCTACGAGCAGTACTTC. This codes for CASSYSGAAYEQYF. V usage is TRBV6-5 and J usage is TRBJ2-7; D assignment may be TRBD1 or TRBD2 (5 bases each). Deletions cut 0 bases from V and 2 bases from J, with 8 bases between. The CDR3 covers 14 residues. Germline values: CDR1 MNHEY, CDR2 SVGAGI.